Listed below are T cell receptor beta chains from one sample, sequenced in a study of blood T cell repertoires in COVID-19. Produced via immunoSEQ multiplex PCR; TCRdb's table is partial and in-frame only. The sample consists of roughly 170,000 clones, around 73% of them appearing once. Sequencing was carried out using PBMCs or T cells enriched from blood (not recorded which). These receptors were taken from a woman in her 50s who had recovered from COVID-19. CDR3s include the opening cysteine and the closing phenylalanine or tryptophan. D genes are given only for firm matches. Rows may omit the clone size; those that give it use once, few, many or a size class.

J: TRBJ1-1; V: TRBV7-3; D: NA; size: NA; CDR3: CASSFSGYTEAFF; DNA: TGTGCCAGCAGCTTCTCAGGGTACACTGAAGCTTTCTTT
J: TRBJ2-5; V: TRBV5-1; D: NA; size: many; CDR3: CASSPSPGSQETQYF; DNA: TGCGCCAGCAGCCCATCCCCAGGGTCACAAGAGACCCAGTACTTC
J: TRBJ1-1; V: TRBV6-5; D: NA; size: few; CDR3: CASSYSILGPGTEAFF; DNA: TGTGCCAGCAGTTACTCGATCTTAGGGCCGGGGACTGAAGCTTTCTTT
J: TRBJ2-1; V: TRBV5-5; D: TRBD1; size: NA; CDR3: CASSSTTGSYNEQFF; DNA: TGTGCCAGCAGCTCCACGACAGGGTCCTACAATGAGCAGTTCTTC
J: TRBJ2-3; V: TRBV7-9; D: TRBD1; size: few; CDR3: CASSQGQGTDTQYF; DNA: TGTGCCAGCAGCCAAGGACAGGGCACAGATACGCAGTATTTT
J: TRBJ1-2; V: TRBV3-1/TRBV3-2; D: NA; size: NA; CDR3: CASSQEPGSYGYTF; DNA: TGTGCCAGCAGCCAAGAGCCTGGCAGCTATGGCTACACCTTC
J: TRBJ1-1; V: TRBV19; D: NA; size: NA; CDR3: CASSKPGEWNTEAFF; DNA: TGTGCCAGTAGTAAACCAGGGGAGTGGAACACTGAAGCTTTCTTT
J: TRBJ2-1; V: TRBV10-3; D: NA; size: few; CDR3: CAISDKMSGEQFF; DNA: TGTGCCATCAGCGACAAGATGTCTGGTGAGCAGTTCTTC
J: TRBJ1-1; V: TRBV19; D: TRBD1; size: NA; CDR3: CASSTGQENTEAFF; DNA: TGTGCCAGTAGTACTGGACAGGAGAACACTGAAGCTTTCTTT
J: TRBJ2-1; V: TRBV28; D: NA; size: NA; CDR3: CASSFWGAGGNEQFF; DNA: TGTGCCAGCAGTTTTTGGGGGGCAGGGGGGAATGAGCAGTTCTTC
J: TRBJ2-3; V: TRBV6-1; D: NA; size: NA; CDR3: CASSEWVADYADTQYF; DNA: TGTGCCAGCAGTGAATGGGTAGCGGACTATGCAGATACGCAGTATTTT
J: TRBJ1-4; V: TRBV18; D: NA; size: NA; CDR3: CASSPPTGSYEKLFF; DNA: TGTGCCAGCTCACCACCCACAGGGAGCTATGAAAAACTGTTTTTT
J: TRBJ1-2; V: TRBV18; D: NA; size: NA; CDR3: CASSPTGNYGYTF; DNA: TGTGCCAGCTCACCAACGGGGAACTATGGCTACACCTTC
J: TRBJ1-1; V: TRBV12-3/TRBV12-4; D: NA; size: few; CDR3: CASSLRPDTEAFF; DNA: TGTGCCAGCAGTCTTCGTCCCGACACTGAAGCTTTCTTT
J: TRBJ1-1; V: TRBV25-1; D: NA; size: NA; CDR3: CASSESHSTEAFF; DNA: TGTGCCAGCAGTGAATCGCACTCCACTGAAGCTTTCTTT
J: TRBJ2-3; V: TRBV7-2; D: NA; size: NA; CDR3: CASSSANSPTDTQYF; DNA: TGTGCCAGCAGCTCCGCTAATTCTCCGACAGATACGCAGTATTTT
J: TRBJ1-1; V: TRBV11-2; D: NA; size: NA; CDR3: CASSLEPGSNTEAFF; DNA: TGTGCCAGCAGCTTAGAGCCGGGGTCGAACACTGAAGCTTTCTTT